Below, 12 T cell receptor beta chains from the same sample are listed, as sequenced in a study of CD4+ T cells in melanoma. Sequencing used immunoSEQ multiplex PCR; TCRdb keeps in-frame clones, though not all of them. The data show 18,000 or so clones, 81% seen once. Sequenced sample: cells from a culture (not recorded whether cultured in vitro). The receptors originated from a human donor with melanoma.

The chain is built from TRBV10-1 and TRBJ1-5; 7 nucleotides match TRBD1. The CDR3 runs to 16 residues. V lost 6 bases and J lost 0; bases outside the gene matches: 8. CDR1 is WNHNN and CDR2 is SYGVQD in the germline V gene (reference sequence). The CDR3, as DNA: TGCGCCAGCAGACTCGGGACAGATAATAGCAATCAGCCCCAGCATTTT. This translates into CASRLGTDNSNQPQHF.

This rearrangement joins TRBV7-9 to TRBJ1-3; D perhaps matches TRBD1 (5 bases). With 3 bases removed from V and 4 bases from J, the gap between germline ends came to 10 bases. The CDR3 contains 14 residues. Germline V gene data show CDR1 as SEHNR and CDR2 as FQNEAQ (reference sequence). The CDR3 region is CASSLQGWGNTIYF. The CDR3 region has the DNA TGTGCCAGCAGCTTGCAGGGCTGGGGAAACACCATATATTTT.

J is TRBJ1-2 and V is TRBV5-6, with D hard to call. CDR1 SGHDT and CDR2 YYEEEE come from the germline V gene. The CDR3 has 12 amino acids. V dropped 1 base and J dropped 8 bases, with 9 bases sitting between them. The CDR3 DNA is TGTGCCAGCAGCTTGTGGGGTTCGGGCTACACCTTC. Its protein is CASSLWGSGYTF.

The chain is built from TRBV6-1 and TRBJ1-5; D is perhaps TRBD1 (5 bases). The V gene's germline CDR1 is MNHNS and CDR2 SASEGT. The CDR3 is 15 residues long. Between the trimmed V and J ends, which lost 5 bases and 0 bases, there was a span of 11 bases. The CDR3 DNA reads as TGTGCCAGCAGTCCCCGGGGACTTAGCAATCAGCCCCAGCATTTT. As protein: CASSPRGLSNQPQHF.

The rearrangement joins TRBV7-3 to TRBJ2-3; D gene uncertain. This CDR3 is built from 11 residues. Germline values: CDR1 SGHTA, CDR2 FQGTGA. Trimming removed 9 bases at V and 2 bases at J, with 6 bases between. CDR3 amino acids: CAREYTDTQYF. Written as DNA, the CDR3 is TGTGCCAGGGAATACACAGATACGCAGTATTTT. Using reference TRBV7-3 and TRBJ2-3 for the parts outside the CDR3, the full variable domain is GAGVSQTPSNKVTEKGKYVELRCDPISGHTALYWYRQSLGQGPEFLIYFQGTGAADDSGLPNDRFFAVRPEGSVSTLKIQRTERGDSAVYLCAREYTDTQYFGPGTRLTVL.

This chain uses TRBV27 with TRBJ2-1, with D possibly being TRBD2 (7 bases). Trimming removed 6 bases at V and 7 bases at J, with 13 bases between. This CDR3 contains 13 residues. Germline V gives CDR1 MNHEY, CDR2 SMNVEV (reference sequence). This CDR3 reads CASRGGGWNEQFF. The CDR3 nucleotides are TGTGCCAGCAGGGGAGGGGGTTGGAATGAGCAGTTCTTC.

The V gene is TRBV5-1, the J gene TRBJ2-7; TRBD1 or TRBD2 may be the D gene (5 bases each). Germline lookup yields CDR1 SGHRS and CDR2 YFSETQ. V lost 0 bases, J lost 4 bases, and 14 bases lay in between. This CDR3 comprises 15 residues. CDR3 DNA sequence: TGCGCCAGCAGCTTGGGAACTCGAGGGGATTACGAGCAGTACTTC. This translates into CASSLGTRGDYEQYF.

The rearrangement joins TRBV5-1 to TRBJ1-2; D perhaps matches TRBD1 (5 bases). This CDR3 is built from 15 residues. Deletions cut 2 bases from V and 5 bases from J, with 16 bases between. CDR1 and CDR2 from the germline V gene are SGHRS and YFSETQ. The CDR3 DNA follows: TGCGCCAGCAGCTTACGCAAGGGGAGGGGATATGGCTACACCTTC. Protein sequence: CASSLRKGRGYGYTF.

The chain links TRBV18 to TRBJ1-1; TRBD1 is a possible D gene (6 bases). CDR1 and CDR2 (germline): KGHSH, LQKENI. The CDR3 is 13 residues long. Trimming shortened V by 3 bases and J by 13 bases, and 18 bases separated the two germline ends. The CDR3 DNA sequence: TGTGCCAGCTCACCTGGAGGGGGTCCCTTGGGTTTCTTT. It codes for CASSPGGGPLGFF.

The chain has TRBV13 and TRBJ2-3; D is perhaps TRBD1 (8 bases). Germline V gene data show CDR1 as PRHDT and CDR2 as FYEKMQ (reference sequence). Deletions cut 5 bases from V and 5 bases from J, with 23 bases between. The CDR3 totals 17 residues. The DNA for the CDR3 is TGTGCCAGCAGCCCTAGGCTTACAGGGGGGGGCAAAGATACGCAGTATTTT. Translated, it gives CASSPRLTGGGKDTQYF.

This clone turned up a few times. This chain joins TRBV5-6 and TRBJ1-5, with 7 bases fitting TRBD1. This CDR3 spans 14 amino acids. Germline loops: CDR1 SGHDT, CDR2 YYEEEE. Losses at the gene ends were 4 bases for V and 7 bases for J; bases not matched to a gene: 8. In nucleotides, the CDR3 is TGTGCCAGCAGCGCCAGGGGGAAAGGGCAGCCCCAGCATTTT. It codes for CASSARGKGQPQHF.

The chain recombines TRBV10-2 with TRBJ1-2; a weak D match, TRBD1 (6 bases). The CDR3 sequence is 13 residues long. Trimming removed 6 bases at V and 2 bases at J, with 10 bases between. CDR1 WSHSY and CDR2 SAAADI come from the germline V gene. In DNA form, the CDR3 reads TGCGCCAGCAGAGATACAGGGAACTATGGCTACACCTTC. Its translation is CASRDTGNYGYTF.